Listed below are T cell receptor beta chains from one sample, sequenced in a study of response to subunit inactivated influenza vaccine. TCRdb passed the RT-PCR reads through MiXCR, listing each CDR3 protein once. The sample lists approximately 530,000 distinct CDR3 sequences, over 10% seen once, with around 13% in the top ten. The specimen was PBMCs from blood, collected 40 to 50 days after vaccination. The origin of the receptors is a man aged 50 to 60 who received an inactivated influenza vaccine. CDR3s leave out the opening cysteine and the closing phenylalanine or tryptophan.

CDR3: ASSEGLVGYEQY
V: TRBV9
J: TRBJ2-7

CDR3: ASSLRFANTGELF
V: TRBV5-1
J: TRBJ2-2

CDR3: ASSTTSHEQY
V: TRBV19
J: TRBJ2-7

CDR3: ASSQVFLAGQETQY
V: TRBV4-3
J: TRBJ2-5

CDR3: ASSQEAHSYEQY
V: TRBV4-1
J: TRBJ2-7

CDR3: ASTSHNSGANVLT
V: TRBV5-5
J: TRBJ2-6

CDR3: ASSGAGRKTWSPLH
V: TRBV7-8
J: TRBJ1-6

CDR3: ASSQCLRSGANVLT
V: TRBV23-1
J: TRBJ2-6

CDR3: SARPGNGDEQY
V: TRBV20-1
J: TRBJ2-7

CDR3: SARGTSGILGDTQY
V: TRBV20-1
J: TRBJ2-3

CDR3: SARTTKYEQY
V: TRBV20-1
J: TRBJ2-7

CDR3: ASSGSGPQH
V: TRBV12-3/TRBV12-4
J: TRBJ1-5

CDR3: ASNLHNQETQY
V: TRBV12-3/TRBV12-4
J: TRBJ2-5

CDR3: ASSLAFPSGGWTVNEQF
V: TRBV5-4
J: TRBJ2-1

CDR3: SARVDANEQY
V: TRBV20-1
J: TRBJ2-7

CDR3: ASSGGQGSSYEQY
V: TRBV7-9
J: TRBJ2-7

CDR3: ASSQDHRGEQY
V: TRBV4-3
J: TRBJ2-7

CDR3: AISDPQGRGNTEAF
V: TRBV10-3
J: TRBJ1-1

CDR3: ASSFPPAESGETQY
V: TRBV5-6
J: TRBJ2-5